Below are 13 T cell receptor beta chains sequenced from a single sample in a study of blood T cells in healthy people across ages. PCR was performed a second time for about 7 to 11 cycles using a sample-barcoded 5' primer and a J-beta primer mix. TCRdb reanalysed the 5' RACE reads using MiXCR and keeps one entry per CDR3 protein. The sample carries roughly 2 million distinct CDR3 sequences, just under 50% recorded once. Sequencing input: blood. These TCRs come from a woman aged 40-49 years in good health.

The DNA of the CDR3 is TGTGCCAGCAGTTTAATGGGGAAGAATTCACCCCTCCACTTT. Encoded protein: CASSLMGKNSPLHF. The chain recombines TRBV12-3 or TRBV12-4 with TRBJ1-6; D not certain. The ends were cut back, 2 bases at V and 7 bases at J, with 9 bases in the middle. This CDR3 has 14 residues.

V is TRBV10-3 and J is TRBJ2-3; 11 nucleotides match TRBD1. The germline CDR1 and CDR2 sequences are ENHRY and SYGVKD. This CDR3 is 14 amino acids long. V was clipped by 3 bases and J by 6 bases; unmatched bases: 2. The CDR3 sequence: CAISDGQGADTQYF. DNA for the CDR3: TGTGCCATCAGTGACGGACAGGGGGCTGATACGCAGTATTTT.

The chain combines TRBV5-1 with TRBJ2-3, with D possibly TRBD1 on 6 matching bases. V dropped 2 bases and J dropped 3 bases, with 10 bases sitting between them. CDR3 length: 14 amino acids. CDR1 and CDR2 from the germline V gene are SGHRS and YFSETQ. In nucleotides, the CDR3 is TGCGCCAGCAGCTTTACAGGGTGGACAGATACGCAGTATTTT. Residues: CASSFTGWTDTQYF.

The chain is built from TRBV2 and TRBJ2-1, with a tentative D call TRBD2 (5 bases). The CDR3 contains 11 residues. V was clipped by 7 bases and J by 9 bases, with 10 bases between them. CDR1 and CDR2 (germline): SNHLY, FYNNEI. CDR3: CASMGEIEQFF. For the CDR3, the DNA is TGTGCCAGCATGGGAGAAATTGAGCAGTTCTTC.

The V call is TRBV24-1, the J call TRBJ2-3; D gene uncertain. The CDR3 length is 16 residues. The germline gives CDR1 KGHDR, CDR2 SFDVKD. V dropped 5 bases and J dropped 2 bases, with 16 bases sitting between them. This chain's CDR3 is CATSANGPGFTDTQYF. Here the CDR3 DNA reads TGTGCCACCAGTGCTAATGGACCGGGCTTCACAGATACGCAGTATTTT.

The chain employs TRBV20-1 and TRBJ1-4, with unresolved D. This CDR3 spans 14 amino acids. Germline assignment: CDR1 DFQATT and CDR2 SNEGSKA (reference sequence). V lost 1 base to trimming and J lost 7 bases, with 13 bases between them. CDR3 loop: CSARVPSPPEKLFF. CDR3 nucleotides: TGCAGTGCTAGAGTGCCCTCCCCGCCTGAAAAACTGTTTTTT.

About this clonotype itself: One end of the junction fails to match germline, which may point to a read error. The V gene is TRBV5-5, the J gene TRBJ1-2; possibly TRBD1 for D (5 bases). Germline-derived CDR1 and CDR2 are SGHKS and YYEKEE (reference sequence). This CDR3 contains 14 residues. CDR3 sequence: CVSSFSGSVGGYTF. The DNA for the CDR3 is TGTGTCAGCAGCTTTTCAGGGTCAGTAGGTGGCTACACCTTC.

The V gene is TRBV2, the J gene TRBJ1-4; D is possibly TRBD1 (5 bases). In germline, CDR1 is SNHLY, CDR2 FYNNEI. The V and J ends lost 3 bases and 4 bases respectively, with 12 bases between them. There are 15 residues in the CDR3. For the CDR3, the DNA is TGTGCCAGCAGTGACTTGGGACTGATTAATGAAAAACTGTTTTTT. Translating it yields CASSDLGLINEKLFF.

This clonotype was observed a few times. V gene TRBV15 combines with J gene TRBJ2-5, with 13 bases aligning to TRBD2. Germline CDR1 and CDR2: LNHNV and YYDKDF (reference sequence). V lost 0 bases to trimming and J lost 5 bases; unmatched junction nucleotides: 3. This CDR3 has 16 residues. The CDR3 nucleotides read TGTGCCACCAGCAGAGATATGACTAGCGGGGGGGAGACCCAGTACTTC. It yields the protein CATSRDMTSGGETQYF.

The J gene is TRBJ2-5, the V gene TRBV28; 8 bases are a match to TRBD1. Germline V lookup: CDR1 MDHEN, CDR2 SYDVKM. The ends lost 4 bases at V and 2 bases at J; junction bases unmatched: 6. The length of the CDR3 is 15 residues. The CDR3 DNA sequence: TGTGCCAGCAGTTGGACAGGGTTAGGGCAAGAGACCCAGTACTTC. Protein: CASSWTGLGQETQYF.

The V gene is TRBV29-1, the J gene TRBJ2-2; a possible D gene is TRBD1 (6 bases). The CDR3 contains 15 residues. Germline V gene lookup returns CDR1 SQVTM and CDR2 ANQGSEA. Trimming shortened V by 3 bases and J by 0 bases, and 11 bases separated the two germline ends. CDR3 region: CSVELRTANTGELFF. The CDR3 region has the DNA TGCAGCGTTGAGCTGCGGACAGCGAACACCGGGGAGCTGTTTTTT.

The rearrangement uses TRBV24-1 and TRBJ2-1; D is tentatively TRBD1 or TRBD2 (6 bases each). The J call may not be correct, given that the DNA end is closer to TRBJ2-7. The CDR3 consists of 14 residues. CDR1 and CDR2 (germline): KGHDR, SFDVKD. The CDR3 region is CATRGRGTSNEQYF. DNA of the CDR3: TGTGCCACCCGGGGGCGAGGGACCTCCAATGAGCAGTACTTC.

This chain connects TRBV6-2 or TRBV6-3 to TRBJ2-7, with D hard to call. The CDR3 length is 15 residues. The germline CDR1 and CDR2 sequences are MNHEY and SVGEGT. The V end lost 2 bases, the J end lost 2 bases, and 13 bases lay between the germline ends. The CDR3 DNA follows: TGTGCCAGCAGTTACGGCAGCAACTCGCCCTACGAGCAGTACTTC. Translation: CASSYGSNSPYEQYF.